The 23 T cell receptor beta chains listed next were all sequenced from one sample in a study of T cell responses to AZD1222 COVID-19 vaccine. The assay was immunoSEQ multiplex PCR, and TCRdb's table has in-frame clones only and misses some. This sample has about 150,000 clones, with about 92% found just once. The starting material was peripheral blood, obtained 28 days after the second AZD1222 dose. Receptor source: an adult who received the AZD1222 COVID-19 vaccine.

The chain combines TRBV28 with TRBJ1-5, with 10 bases identical to TRBD1. The germline V gene has CDR1 MDHEN and CDR2 SYDVKM. This CDR3 comprises 18 residues. Trimming cost V 3 bases and J 1 base; bases outside gene matches: 9. DNA of the CDR3: TGTGCCAGCAGTTTGAGGACAGGGGGAATTTCGAGCAATCAGCCCCAGCATTTT. Its protein is CASSLRTGGISSNQPQHF.

This chain connects TRBV19 to TRBJ2-7; maybe TRBD2 (5 bases). Trimming stripped 5 bases from V and 0 bases from J, with 14 bases between. CDR3 length equals 15 residues. Germline V gene lookup returns CDR1 LNHDA and CDR2 SQIVND (reference sequence). CDR3 protein: CASSARDASSYEQYF. CDR3 sequence (DNA): TGTGCCAGTAGTGCCCGGGATGCCAGCTCCTACGAGCAGTACTTC.

The rearrangement uses TRBV28 and TRBJ1-6; TRBD1 agrees at 9 bases. The germline V gene has CDR1 MDHEN and CDR2 SYDVKM. The CDR3 is made up of 14 amino acids. The V segment lost 7 bases and the J segment 10 bases; nucleotides outside the gene matches: 8. The CDR3 DNA is TGTGCCAGCAAACCGGGACAGGGTCGGTCACCCCTCCACTTT. It encodes CASKPGQGRSPLHF.

This chain uses TRBV3-1 (or the pseudogene TRBV3-2) with TRBJ2-7; 7 bases align to TRBD1. V gave up 3 bases and J gave up 2 bases; unmatched junction bases: 4. In germline, CDR1 is LGHDT, CDR2 YNNKEL (reference sequence). CDR3 length: 14 amino acids. The CDR3 coding sequence is TGTGCCAGCAGCCACGACAGGGTCCCCTACGAGCAGTACTTC. Encoded protein: CASSHDRVPYEQYF.

This chain links TRBV29-1 with TRBJ2-7; 7 bases agree with TRBD1. Germline V gene lookup returns CDR1 SQVTM and CDR2 ANQGSEA. The J segment lost 0 bases and the V segment lost 4 bases, leaving 3 bases of the junction unmatched. CDR3 length: 13 residues. CDR3 DNA sequence: TGCAGCGTTGGGACAGGATTCTCCTACGAGCAGTACTTC. Its translation is CSVGTGFSYEQYF.

This chain uses TRBV2 with TRBJ1-1; the D gene is possibly TRBD1 (6 bases). This CDR3 spans 14 amino acids. Germline loops: CDR1 SNHLY, CDR2 FYNNEI. V shed 6 bases and J shed 0 bases, with 11 bases lying between them. The CDR3 sequence: CASSLQGMNTEAFF. Here the CDR3 DNA reads TGTGCCAGCAGCCTACAGGGTATGAACACTGAAGCTTTCTTT.

The chain employs TRBV28 and TRBJ1-1, with 8 bases identical to TRBD1. CDR1 and CDR2 (germline): MDHEN, SYDVKM. This CDR3 region has 14 residues. V lost 1 base and J lost 6; bases outside the gene matches: 4. The CDR3 reads CASSLSGGFAEAFF. CDR3 nucleotide sequence: TGTGCCAGCAGTTTATCAGGGGGCTTCGCTGAAGCTTTCTTT.

The chain recombines TRBV18 with TRBJ1-2; 10 bases are a match to TRBD1. The CDR3 totals 16 residues. Looked up from germline, CDR1 is KGHSH and CDR2 is LQKENI. Unmatched junction bases numbered 11, after V lost 2 bases and J lost 8 bases. CDR3 bases: TGTGCCAGCTCACCAACAGGGACAGGGGTTATGATCGGCTACACCTTC. It translates to CASSPTGTGVMIGYTF.

The chain has TRBV18 and TRBJ1-1; unclear D gene. Germline lookup yields CDR1 KGHSH and CDR2 LQKENI. V was cut by 3 bases and J by 1 base, with 9 bases left in between. The CDR3 contains 14 residues. CDR3 protein: CASSPQNANTEAFF. CDR3 sequence (DNA): TGTGCCAGCTCACCCCAGAATGCGAACACTGAAGCTTTCTTT.

The rearrangement joins TRBV27 to TRBJ2-7; 7 positions match TRBD2. Germline loops: CDR1 MNHEY, CDR2 SMNVEV (reference sequence). The CDR3 contains 17 residues. V dropped 0 bases and J dropped 0; count of bases not matched to a gene: 8. The CDR3 sequence is CASSLSPGSGFSYEQYF. DNA of the CDR3: TGTGCCAGCAGTTTATCCCCGGGTAGCGGGTTCTCCTACGAGCAGTACTTC.

The chain uses TRBV7-9 and TRBJ2-1; 7 bases fit TRBD1. The length of the CDR3 is 13 residues. V shed 5 bases and J 12 bases; nucleotides not matched to a gene: 10. CDR1 and CDR2 (germline): SEHNR, FQNEAQ (reference sequence). CDR3 sequence (DNA): TGTGCCAGCAGCCCCATTACAGGGGCCAGGCAGTTCTTC. This encodes CASSPITGARQFF.

The chain is built from TRBV28 and TRBJ1-2; 7 bases map to TRBD1. In germline, CDR1 is MDHEN, CDR2 SYDVKM. This CDR3 spans 14 amino acids. V shed 3 bases and J 7 bases; nucleotides not matched to a gene: 8. DNA of the CDR3: TGTGCCAGCAGTTTCGCAGACAGGGAGGGTGGCTACACCTTC. It is translated as CASSFADREGGYTF.

The chain combines TRBV19 with TRBJ2-6; TRBD2 matches 7 bases. CDR1 and CDR2 (germline): LNHDA, SQIVND (reference sequence). After removal of 7 bases from V and 2 bases from J, the junction contained 8 bases not matched to a gene. The CDR3 contains 16 residues. The CDR3 bases are TGTGCCAGTATAAAGGCGGGAGTCCCTGGGGCCAACGTCCTGACTTTC. Translated: CASIKAGVPGANVLTF.

The V gene is TRBV10-3, the J gene TRBJ2-2; D not resolved. Germline CDR1 is ENHRY and CDR2 is SYGVKD. V shed 10 bases and J shed 0 bases, with 12 bases lying between them. The CDR3 has 14 residues. CDR3 sequence reads: CATRGPANTGELFF. As DNA, the CDR3 is TGTGCCACCCGCGGACCAGCGAACACCGGGGAGCTGTTTTTT.

In its sample, this clone was seen once. The chain couples TRBV27 to TRBJ2-7; D is possibly TRBD2 (6 bases). This CDR3 contains 12 residues. Trimming removed 1 base at V and 6 bases at J, with 7 bases between. The germline gives CDR1 MNHEY, CDR2 SMNVEV (reference sequence). The CDR3 sequence: CASSLLGGEQYF. CDR3 coding DNA: TGTGCCAGCAGTTTATTGGGGGGCGAGCAGTACTTC.

The chain links TRBV24-1 to TRBJ2-1, with 14 positions matching TRBD2. Germline V gives CDR1 KGHDR, CDR2 SFDVKD. V was clipped by 3 bases and J by 7 bases; unmatched bases: 4. The CDR3 spans 16 residues. For the CDR3, the DNA is TGTGCCACCAGTGATAGAGGGACTAGCGGGAGTAATGAGCAGTTCTTC. Encoded protein: CATSDRGTSGSNEQFF.

V gene TRBV11-2 combines with J gene TRBJ1-1; the match to TRBD1 covers 7 bases. J gave up 10 bases and V 4 bases, and 12 bases lay outside the gene matches. Germline V lookup: CDR1 SGHAT, CDR2 FQNNGV. The CDR3 has 14 residues. CDR3 sequence: CASSSNKQGLVAFF. The CDR3 DNA reads as TGTGCCAGCAGCTCTAATAAACAGGGGTTGGTAGCTTTCTTT.

The CDR3, as DNA: TGTGCCAGCAGCCCCTCCGCGGGTAAAGCCTACGAGCAGTACTTC. It translates to CASSPSAGKAYEQYF. The chain links TRBV14 to TRBJ2-7, with a possible D match to TRBD2 (5 bases). Germline lookup yields CDR1 SGHDN and CDR2 FVKESK. The V gene lost 4 bases and the J gene lost 2 bases, with 15 bases spanning the gap. This CDR3 region has 15 residues.

The chain couples TRBV12-3 or TRBV12-4 to TRBJ1-1, with TRBD1 as a possible D gene (6 bases). The ends were cut back, 7 bases at V and 1 base at J, with 10 bases in the middle. The CDR3 contains 13 residues. Here the CDR3 reads CASTPTGNTEAFF. CDR3 nucleotides: TGTGCCAGCACCCCGACAGGGAACACTGAAGCTTTCTTT.

The chain carries TRBV2 and TRBJ2-7; possibly TRBD2 for D (5 bases). Per germline, CDR1 SNHLY and CDR2 FYNNEI. Trimming stripped 6 bases from V and 3 bases from J, with 9 bases between. The CDR3 spans 12 residues. The CDR3 nucleotides read TGTGCCAGCAGCGAGCGGCACTACGAGCAGTACTTC. Residues: CASSERHYEQYF.

This rearrangement joins TRBV5-8 to TRBJ2-7; a possible D gene is TRBD1 (6 bases). This CDR3 comprises 13 residues. Germline values: CDR1 SGHTS, CDR2 YDEGEE. V gave up 4 bases and J gave up 4 bases, with 12 bases separating them. CDR3 sequence reads: CASSLGAGYEQYF. The CDR3 nucleotides read TGTGCCAGCAGCCTGGGGGCAGGGTACGAGCAGTACTTC.

The gene calls are TRBV28 and TRBJ1-2; tentative D call: TRBD1 (6 bases). The V gene lost 2 bases and the J gene lost 4 bases, with 8 bases spanning the gap. CDR1 and CDR2 from the germline V gene are MDHEN and SYDVKM. This CDR3 contains 13 residues. Here the CDR3 reads CASSLVQGYGYTF. Here the CDR3 DNA reads TGTGCCAGCAGTTTAGTACAGGGCTATGGCTACACCTTC.

The chain has TRBV7-2 and TRBJ1-5; D gene unclear. The CDR3 is 15 residues long. The V end lost 0 bases, the J end lost 0 bases, and 6 bases lay between the germline ends. Germline assignment: CDR1 SGHTA and CDR2 FQGNSA. Here the CDR3 DNA reads TGTGCCAGCAGCTTAGCGGCCCATAGCAATCAGCCCCAGCATTTT. It yields the protein CASSLAAHSNQPQHF.